Below are 32 T cell receptor beta chains sequenced from a single sample in a study of a mutant IDH1 vaccine in newly diagnosed glioma. Their recognized antigens are unknown. This table comes from immunoSEQ multiplex PCR, and its TCRdb copy is limited to in-frame clones, with some not included. This repertoire shows over 9,000 clones, around 86% found once; its top ten account for roughly 6%. Time point: week 5, during vaccination. Each dose delivered 300 ug of mutant IDH1 20-mer peptide subcutaneously with imiquimod. The starting material was PBMCs, obtained from a glioma patient whose treatment included an IDH1 peptide vaccine. These TCRs come from a middle-aged woman with glioma. Some clones in this sample may be carry-over from other donors' samples.

This chain uses TRBV10-3 with TRBJ2-7; 7 nucleotides align to TRBD2. CDR3 length: 15 amino acids. Germline V lookup: CDR1 ENHRY, CDR2 SYGVKD. Germline trimming cut 1 base from V and 4 bases from J; bases unmatched to any gene: 7. The CDR3: CAISELDFGGYEQYF. The CDR3 DNA follows: TGTGCCATCAGTGAGTTGGACTTCGGGGGGTACGAGCAGTACTTC.

This clone has just a few counts. The chain uses TRBV5-1 and TRBJ2-1; 9 bases are shared with TRBD1. The J segment lost 2 bases and the V segment lost 1 base, leaving 1 base of the junction unmatched. The CDR3 sequence is 15 residues long. Germline V gene data show CDR1 as SGHRS and CDR2 as YFSETQ. CDR3 sequence reads: CASSLTGGAYNEQFF. In DNA, the CDR3 is TGCGCCAGCAGCTTGACAGGGGGCGCCTACAATGAGCAGTTCTTC.

The rearrangement uses TRBV6-4 and TRBJ2-3; 12 bases are shared with TRBD2. The CDR3 is made up of 15 amino acids. Trimming took 3 bases from V and 4 from J; bases not matched to a gene: 2. CDR1 is MRHNA, CDR2 SNTAGT, per germline. CDR3 DNA: TGTGCCAGCAGTGAGACTAGCGGGAGCGCAGATACGCAGTATTTT. This encodes CASSETSGSADTQYF.

The chain is built from TRBV27 and TRBJ2-1, with D possibly matching TRBD1 (5 bases). The germline V gene has CDR1 MNHEY and CDR2 SMNVEV (reference sequence). The CDR3 is made up of 14 amino acids. V was clipped by 5 bases and J by 0 bases, with 8 bases between them. CDR3 residues: CASSEDTSYNEQFF. For the CDR3, the DNA is TGTGCCAGCAGTGAGGACACCTCCTACAATGAGCAGTTCTTC.

This clone was counted once. The V and J genes are TRBV7-9 and TRBJ2-7, with D perhaps TRBD2 (5 bases). CDR1 and CDR2 from the germline V gene are SEHNR and FQNEAQ (reference sequence). The CDR3 runs to 12 residues. The V end lost 9 bases, the J end lost 4 bases, and 13 bases lay between the germline ends. The CDR3 DNA reads TGTGCCAGTGCAGGACTCGAATACGAGCAGTACTTC. Its protein product is CASAGLEYEQYF.

This chain connects TRBV5-1 to TRBJ1-1; 7 positions match TRBD1. V was pared by 4 bases and J by 7 bases, with 7 bases of the junction left unmatched. CDR1 and CDR2 from the germline V gene are SGHRS and YFSETQ. This CDR3 region has 13 residues. As DNA, the CDR3 is TGCGCCAGCAGCCTAGGGACAGCACGTGAAGCTTTCTTT. Translated: CASSLGTAREAFF.

J is TRBJ2-7 and V is TRBV30; D unclear. Per germline, CDR1 GTSNPN and CDR2 SVGIG (reference sequence). The CDR3 covers 11 residues. V was pared by 5 bases and J by 3 bases, with 8 bases between. CDR3 in DNA: TGTGCCTGGGTCACGAACTACGAGCAGTACTTC. It specifies CAWVTNYEQYF.

The rearrangement uses TRBV7-6 and TRBJ1-3; 7 bases are a match to TRBD1. CDR3 length: 17 residues. CDR1 is SGHVS, CDR2 FNYEAQ, per germline. V shed 4 bases and J 1 base; nucleotides not matched to a gene: 10. In DNA, the CDR3 is TGTGCCAGCAGCTCCTGGACAGGCAGGACATCTGGAAACACCATATATTTT. This gives the protein CASSSWTGRTSGNTIYF.

The chain is built from TRBV5-1 and TRBJ2-1; 15 bases line up with TRBD2. Germline V gene data show CDR1 as SGHRS and CDR2 as YFSETQ. With V trimmed by 3 bases and J by 0 bases, 10 bases remained unmatched. The CDR3 covers 20 residues. CDR3 bases: TGCGCCAGCAGCTGGGTCAGGACTAGCGGGAGGGACAGCTCCTACAATGAGCAGTTCTTC. As protein: CASSWVRTSGRDSSYNEQFF.

The chain has TRBV6-1 and TRBJ2-7; 8 bases fit TRBD1. Losses at the gene ends were 1 base for V and 5 bases for J; bases not matched to a gene: 7. The CDR3 contains 15 residues. Per the germline V gene, CDR1 is MNHNS and CDR2 is SASEGT. The CDR3 nucleotides are TGTGCCAGCAGTGAAGGAGGGACAGGATCTGACGAGCAGTACTTC. It translates to CASSEGGTGSDEQYF.

J is TRBJ1-1 and V is TRBV6-7, with 7 bases lining up with TRBD1. TRBV6-7 is flagged as an ORF with uncertain function. The CDR3 runs to 13 residues. The V segment lost 5 bases and the J segment 6 bases; nucleotides outside the gene matches: 6. This CDR3 reads CASSDDRAAEAFF. The CDR3 DNA sequence: TGTGCCAGCAGTGACGACAGGGCGGCTGAAGCTTTCTTT.

This rearrangement joins TRBV30 to TRBJ2-3; possible D gene TRBD1, 6 bases. Germline CDR1 GTSNPN, CDR2 SVGIG (reference sequence). Trimming took 0 bases from V and 5 from J, leaving 15 bases between them. There are 15 residues in the CDR3. CDR3 nucleotide sequence: TGTGCCTGGAGTGTACAGGGCGCAGGGCTAGATACGCAGTATTTT. Its translation is CAWSVQGAGLDTQYF.

The V and J genes are TRBV4-1 and TRBJ2-2; weak D call: TRBD1 (5 bases). V lost 0 bases, J lost 0 bases, and 11 bases lay in between. The CDR3 is 17 amino acids. Germline V gene sequence: CDR1 MGHRA, CDR2 YSYEKL. CDR3 sequence (DNA): TGCGCCAGCAGCCAAGATTCAGGGCCGCCGAACACCGGGGAGCTGTTTTTT. It encodes CASSQDSGPPNTGELFF.

This chain connects TRBV5-4 to TRBJ2-7, with D possibly TRBD1 on 6 matching bases. CDR1 and CDR2 (germline): SGHNT, YYREEE (reference sequence). The V and J ends lost 1 base and 0 bases respectively, with 11 bases between them. This CDR3 spans 15 amino acids. The DNA for the CDR3 is TGTGCCAGCAGCTTGCCAGGGGCCAGCTCCTACGAGCAGTACTTC. It translates to CASSLPGASSYEQYF.

The chain combines TRBV25-1 with TRBJ2-1, with D hard to call. CDR1 MGHDK and CDR2 SYGVNS come from the germline V gene. This CDR3 spans 14 amino acids. V was shortened by 5 bases and J by 5 bases, with 13 bases between the two germline ends. The CDR3 bases are TGTGCCAGCAGTCCGGGTCCCCTTAACAATGAGCAGTTCTTC. Translation gives CASSPGPLNNEQFF. Filled out from reference TRBV25-1 and TRBJ2-1, the complete variable domain reads EADIYQTPRYLVIGTGKKITLECSQTMGHDKMYWYQQDPGMELHLIHYSYGVNSTEKGDLSSESTVSRIRTEHFPLTLESARPSHTSQYLCASSPGPLNNEQFFGPGTRLTVL.

This chain uses TRBV30 with TRBJ1-1, with TRBD1 identical over 8 bases. In germline, CDR1 is GTSNPN, CDR2 SVGIG (reference sequence). The CDR3 runs to 15 residues. After removal of 3 bases from V and 0 bases from J, the junction contained 6 bases not matched to a gene. The DNA of the CDR3 is TGTGCCTGGAGGGAAACGACAGGGGTGAACACTGAAGCTTTCTTT. It codes for CAWRETTGVNTEAFF. Filled out from reference TRBV30 and TRBJ1-1, the complete variable domain reads SQTIHQWPATLVQPVGSPLSLECTVEGTSNPNLYWYRQAAGRGLQLLFYSVGIGQISSEVPQNLSASRPQDRQFILSSKKLLLSDSGFYLCAWRETTGVNTEAFFGQGTRLTVV.

This clone was picked up a small number of times. The chain employs TRBV2 and TRBJ1-4; D is perhaps TRBD1 (5 bases). With 4 bases removed from V and 4 bases from J, the gap between germline ends came to 13 bases. The CDR3 has 15 residues. Germline V gene sequence: CDR1 SNHLY, CDR2 FYNNEI. The CDR3 protein is CASSGRGEVNEKLFF. In nucleotides, the CDR3 is TGTGCCAGCAGTGGGCGGGGGGAAGTTAATGAAAAACTGTTTTTT.

This chain connects TRBV6-6 to TRBJ2-3; 9 positions match TRBD2. This CDR3 has 15 residues. Looked up from germline, CDR1 is MNHNY and CDR2 is SVGAGI (reference sequence). Germline trimming cut 8 bases from V and 6 bases from J; bases unmatched to any gene: 12. The CDR3 DNA is TGTGCCAGCCGCGTCGCGGGGGGGCAGGCGGATACGCAGTATTTT. It yields the protein CASRVAGGQADTQYF.

CDR3 nucleotide sequence: TGTGCCAGCAGCGCTGGGGGGGAGACCCAGTACTTC. It codes for CASSAGGETQYF. The genes are TRBV9 and TRBJ2-5; the D gene is possibly TRBD2 (6 bases). Germline values: CDR1 SGDLS, CDR2 YYNGEE. V gave up 3 bases and J gave up 5 bases, with 8 bases separating them. There are 12 residues in the CDR3.

This sequence joins TRBV30 and TRBJ1-1; the D is unclear. The germline CDR1 and CDR2 sequences are GTSNPN and SVGIG (reference sequence). Trimming pared 3 bases from V and 5 bases from J, leaving 7 bases between. The CDR3 is 11 amino acids. The CDR3 sequence is CAWRRETEAFF. The CDR3 DNA reads as TGTGCCTGGAGGAGGGAAACTGAAGCTTTCTTT.

This clone was found once. The V gene is TRBV6-4, the J gene TRBJ1-3; the match to TRBD1 covers 7 bases. CDR1 is MRHNA, CDR2 SNTAGT, per germline. Unmatched junction bases numbered 10, after V lost 7 bases and J lost 4 bases. This CDR3 comprises 15 residues. The CDR3 sequence: CASTATDRFGNTIYF. For the CDR3, the DNA is TGTGCCAGCACCGCCACGGACAGGTTCGGAAACACCATATATTTT.

The rearrangement links TRBV7-8 to TRBJ1-5, with no clear D. Trimming took 0 bases from V and 7 from J, leaving 7 bases between them. CDR3 length: 13 residues. The germline V gene has CDR1 SGHVS and CDR2 FQNEAQ. The DNA of the CDR3 is TGTGCCAGCAGCTTAGCAGGGTGGCAGCCCCAGCATTTT. Protein sequence: CASSLAGWQPQHF.

The chain links TRBV10-2 to TRBJ2-5; a weak D match, TRBD1 (7 bases). The CDR3 covers 13 residues. Per germline, CDR1 WSHSY and CDR2 SAAADI. With 4 bases removed from V and 5 bases from J, the gap between germline ends came to 11 bases. The CDR3 coding sequence is TGCGCCAGCAGTGGGACAGGAGGGGAGACCCAGTACTTC. Translation: CASSGTGGETQYF.

The chain couples TRBV19 to TRBJ1-2; unclear D gene. The length of the CDR3 is 16 residues. V was cut by 5 bases and J by 2 bases, with 18 bases left in between. From germline, CDR1 is LNHDA and CDR2 SQIVND (reference sequence). CDR3 loop: CASSFSGGLGNYGYTF. Written as DNA, the CDR3 is TGTGCCAGTAGTTTCTCCGGAGGGTTGGGGAACTATGGCTACACCTTC. Looking up the rest from reference TRBV19 and TRBJ1-2 gives the full variable domain: DGGITQSPKYLFRKEGQNVTLSCEQNLNHDAMYWYRQDPGQGLRLIYYSQIVNDFQKGDIAEGYSVSREKKESFPLTVTSAQKNPTAFYLCASSFSGGLGNYGYTFGSGTRLTVV.

In this sample, this clone turned up once. The chain recombines TRBV6-5 with TRBJ1-5; D not resolved. The germline CDR1 and CDR2 sequences are MNHEY and SVGAGI. V shed 5 bases and J shed 2 bases, with 4 bases lying between them. This CDR3 has 12 residues. Here the CDR3 DNA reads TGTGCCAGCAGTAGACGCAATCAGCCCCAGCATTTT. It specifies CASSRRNQPQHF.

CDR3 residues: CASSPGTASYEQYF. CDR3 bases: TGTGCCAGTAGTCCCGGGACGGCTTCCTACGAGCAGTACTTC. The chain couples TRBV19 to TRBJ2-7, with D perhaps assigned TRBD1 or TRBD2 (5 bases each). Deletions cut 5 bases from V and 1 base from J, with 12 bases between. CDR1 is LNHDA, CDR2 SQIVND, per germline (reference sequence). The CDR3 totals 14 residues.

The V and J genes are TRBV18 and TRBJ2-7; 10 bases fit TRBD1. The length of the CDR3 is 18 residues. The V segment lost 2 bases and the J segment 2 bases; nucleotides outside the gene matches: 12. Germline values: CDR1 KGHSH, CDR2 LQKENI. The CDR3 spells CASSPTGTGESSPYEQYF. The CDR3 DNA is TGTGCCAGCTCACCAACCGGGACAGGGGAATCCTCGCCCTACGAGCAGTACTTC.

V is TRBV14 and J is TRBJ1-3; the match to TRBD1 covers 7 bases. CDR3 length: 18 residues. The V and J ends lost 0 bases and 6 bases, in that order; junction bases with no gene match: 14. From germline, CDR1 is SGHDN and CDR2 FVKESK. CDR3 bases: TGTGCCAGCAGCCAAGAGGGACCGAAGGGGGCGCGGGAAAACACCATATATTTT. Its translation is CASSQEGPKGARENTIYF.

V is TRBV12-5 and J is TRBJ1-1; 8 bases align to TRBD1. Germline lookup yields CDR1 LGHNT and CDR2 FRNRAP. The ends lost 3 bases at V and 6 bases at J; junction bases unmatched: 9. The CDR3 length is 15 residues. The CDR3 nucleotides are TGTGCTAGTGGTTTCGTCGGACAGGGTTCCTCTGAAGCTTTCTTT. It codes for CASGFVGQGSSEAFF.

The chain has TRBV28 and TRBJ2-7; D call uncertain. Trimming left V 5 bases short and J 2 bases short, with 19 bases between. The CDR3 totals 16 residues. Germline V gives CDR1 MDHEN, CDR2 SYDVKM. The CDR3 is CASSGPPASGPYEQYF. The CDR3 coding sequence is TGTGCCAGCAGTGGACCTCCGGCTTCAGGACCCTACGAGCAGTACTTC.

This chain links TRBV5-1 with TRBJ2-1; 8 positions agree with TRBD2. This CDR3 region has 16 residues. CDR1 and CDR2 (germline): SGHRS, YFSETQ. The V and J ends lost 2 bases and 10 bases, in that order; junction bases with no gene match: 14. The CDR3 region has the DNA TGCGCCAGCAGCTTTACGCCGGGACTAGGATTGGGCGAGCAGTTCTTC. Translation: CASSFTPGLGLGEQFF.

The rearrangement joins TRBV19 to TRBJ2-1; maybe TRBD1 (6 bases). The CDR3 has 15 residues. The V end was cut by 7 bases, the J end by 4 bases, with 17 bases between. Looked up from germline, CDR1 is LNHDA and CDR2 is SQIVND (reference sequence). The CDR3 loop reads CASMSGTYPYNEQFF. The DNA for the CDR3 is TGTGCCAGTATGTCGGGGACATACCCTTACAATGAGCAGTTCTTC.